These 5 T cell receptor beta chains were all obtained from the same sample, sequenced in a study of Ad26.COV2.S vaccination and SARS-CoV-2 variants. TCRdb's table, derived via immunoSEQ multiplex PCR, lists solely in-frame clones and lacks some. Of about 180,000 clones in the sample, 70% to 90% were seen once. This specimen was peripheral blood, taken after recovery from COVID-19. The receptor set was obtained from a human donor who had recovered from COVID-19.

CDR3 sequence reads: CASSSPAGLNTEAFF. CDR3 in DNA: TGTGCCAGCAGTTCCCCCGCAGGGCTGAACACTGAAGCTTTCTTT. V usage is TRBV6-5 and J usage is TRBJ1-1; D may be TRBD1 (5 bases). The CDR3 contains 15 residues. Germline CDR1 is MNHEY and CDR2 is SVGAGI. Trimming stripped 4 bases from V and 0 bases from J, with 12 bases between.

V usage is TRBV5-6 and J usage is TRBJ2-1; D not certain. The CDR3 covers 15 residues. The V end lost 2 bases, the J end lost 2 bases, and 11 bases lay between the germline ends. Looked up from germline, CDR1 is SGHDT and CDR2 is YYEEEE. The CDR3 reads CASSFARAPYNEQFF. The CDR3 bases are TGTGCCAGCAGCTTCGCCCGGGCCCCCTACAATGAGCAGTTCTTC.

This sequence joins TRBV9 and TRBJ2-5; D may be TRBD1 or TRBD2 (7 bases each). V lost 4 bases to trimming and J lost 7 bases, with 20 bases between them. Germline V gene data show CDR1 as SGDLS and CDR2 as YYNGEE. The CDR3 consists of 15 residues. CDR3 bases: TGTGCCAGCAGCCCGAACCCGGGCAGGGGGGGGACCCAGTACTTC. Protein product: CASSPNPGRGGTQYF.

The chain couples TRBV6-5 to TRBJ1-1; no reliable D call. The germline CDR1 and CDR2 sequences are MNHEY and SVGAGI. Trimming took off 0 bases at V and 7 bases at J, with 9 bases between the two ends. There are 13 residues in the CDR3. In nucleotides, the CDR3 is TGTGCCAGCAGTTACTCTTGGGGAAATGAAGCTTTCTTT. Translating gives CASSYSWGNEAFF.

The CDR3 region is CASSLGGTSHTDTQYF. The CDR3 nucleotides read TGCGCCAGCAGCTTGGGGGGGACTAGCCACACAGATACGCAGTATTTT. The chain recombines TRBV5-1 with TRBJ2-3, with TRBD2 matching over 9 bases. V was pared by 0 bases and J by 2 bases, with 4 bases of the junction left unmatched. The CDR3 contains 16 residues. Looked up from germline, CDR1 is SGHRS and CDR2 is YFSETQ.